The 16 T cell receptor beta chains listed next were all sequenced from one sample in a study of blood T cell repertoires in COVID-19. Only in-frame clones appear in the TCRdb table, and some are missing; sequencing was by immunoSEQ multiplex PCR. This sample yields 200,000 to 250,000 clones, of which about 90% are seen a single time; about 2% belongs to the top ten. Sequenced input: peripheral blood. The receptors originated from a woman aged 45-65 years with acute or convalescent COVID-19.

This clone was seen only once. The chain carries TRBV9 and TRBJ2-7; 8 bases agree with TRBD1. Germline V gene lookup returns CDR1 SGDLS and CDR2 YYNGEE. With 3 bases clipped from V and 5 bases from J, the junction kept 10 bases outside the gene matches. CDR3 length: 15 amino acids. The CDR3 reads CASSASGTGQHEQYF. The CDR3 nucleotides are TGTGCCAGCAGCGCCTCCGGGACAGGACAACACGAGCAGTACTTC.

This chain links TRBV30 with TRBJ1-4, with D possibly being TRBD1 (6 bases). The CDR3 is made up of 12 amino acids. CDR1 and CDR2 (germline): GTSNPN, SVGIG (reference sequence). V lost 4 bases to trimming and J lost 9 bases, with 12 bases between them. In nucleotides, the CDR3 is TGTGCCTGGACCCGGGGGGCGAAAAAACTGTTTTTT. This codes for CAWTRGAKKLFF.

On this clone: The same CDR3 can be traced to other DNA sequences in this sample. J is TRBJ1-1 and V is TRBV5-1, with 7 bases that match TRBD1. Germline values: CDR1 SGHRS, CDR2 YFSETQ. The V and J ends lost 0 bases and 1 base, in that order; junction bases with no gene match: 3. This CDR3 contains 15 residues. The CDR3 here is CASSLVAGGNTEAFF. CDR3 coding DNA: TGCGCCAGCAGCTTGGTGGCAGGGGGGAACACTGAAGCTTTCTTT.

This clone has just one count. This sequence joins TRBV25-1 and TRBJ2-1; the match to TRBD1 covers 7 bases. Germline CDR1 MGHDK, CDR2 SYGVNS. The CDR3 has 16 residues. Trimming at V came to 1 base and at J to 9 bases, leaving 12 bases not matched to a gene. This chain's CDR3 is CASSELVSGGHGEQFF. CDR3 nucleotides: TGTGCCAGCAGTGAATTAGTGTCAGGGGGTCATGGTGAGCAGTTCTTC.

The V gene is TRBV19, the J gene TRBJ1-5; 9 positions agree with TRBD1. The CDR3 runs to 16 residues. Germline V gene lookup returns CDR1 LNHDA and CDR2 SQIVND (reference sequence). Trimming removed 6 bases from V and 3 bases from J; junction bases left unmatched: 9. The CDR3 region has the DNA TGTGCCAGTAGCACCACGCGGACAGGGGTCAATCAGCCCCAGCATTTT. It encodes CASSTTRTGVNQPQHF. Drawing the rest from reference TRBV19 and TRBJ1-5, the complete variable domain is DGGITQSPKYLFRKEGQNVTLSCEQNLNHDAMYWYRQDPGQGLRLIYYSQIVNDFQKGDIAEGYSVSREKKESFPLTVTSAQKNPTAFYLCASSTTRTGVNQPQHFGDGTRLSIL.

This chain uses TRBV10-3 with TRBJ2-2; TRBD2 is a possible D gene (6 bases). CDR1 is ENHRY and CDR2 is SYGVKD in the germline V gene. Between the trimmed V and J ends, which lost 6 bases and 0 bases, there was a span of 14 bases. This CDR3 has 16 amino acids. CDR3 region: CAISGYGGTNTGELFF. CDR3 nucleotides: TGTGCCATCAGCGGATATGGCGGGACGAACACCGGGGAGCTGTTTTTT.

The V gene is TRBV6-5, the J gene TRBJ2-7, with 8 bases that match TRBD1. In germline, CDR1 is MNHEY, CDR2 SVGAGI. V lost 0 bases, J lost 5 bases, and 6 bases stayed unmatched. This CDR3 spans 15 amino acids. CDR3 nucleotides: TGTGCCAGCAGTTACTCTGGTACAGGGGGACACGAGCAGTACTTC. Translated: CASSYSGTGGHEQYF.

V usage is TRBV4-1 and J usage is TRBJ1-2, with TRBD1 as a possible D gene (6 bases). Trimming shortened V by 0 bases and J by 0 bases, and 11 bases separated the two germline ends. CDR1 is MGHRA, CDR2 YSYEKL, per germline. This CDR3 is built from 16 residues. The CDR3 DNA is TGCGCCAGCAGCCAAGATAGCGCAGGGGCTAACTATGGCTACACCTTC. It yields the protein CASSQDSAGANYGYTF.

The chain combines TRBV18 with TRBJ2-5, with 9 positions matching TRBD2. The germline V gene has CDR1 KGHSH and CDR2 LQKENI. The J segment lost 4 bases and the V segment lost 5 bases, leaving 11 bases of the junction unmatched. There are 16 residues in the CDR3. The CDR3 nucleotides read TGTGCCAGCTCAACAAGGACTAGCGCGATGGGAGAGACCCAGTACTTC. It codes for CASSTRTSAMGETQYF.

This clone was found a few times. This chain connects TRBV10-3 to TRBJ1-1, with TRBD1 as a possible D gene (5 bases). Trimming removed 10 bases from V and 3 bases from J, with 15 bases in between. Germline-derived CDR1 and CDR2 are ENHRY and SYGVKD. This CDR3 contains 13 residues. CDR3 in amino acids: CASAPGEYTEAFF. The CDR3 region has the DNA TGTGCCAGCGCCCCGGGGGAGTACACTGAAGCTTTCTTT.

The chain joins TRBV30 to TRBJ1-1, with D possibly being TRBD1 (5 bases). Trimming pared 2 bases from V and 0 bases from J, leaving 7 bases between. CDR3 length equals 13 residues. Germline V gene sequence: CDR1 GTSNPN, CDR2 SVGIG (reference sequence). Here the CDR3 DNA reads TGTGCCTGGAGTAAGGGGTTGAACACTGAAGCTTTCTTT. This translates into CAWSKGLNTEAFF.

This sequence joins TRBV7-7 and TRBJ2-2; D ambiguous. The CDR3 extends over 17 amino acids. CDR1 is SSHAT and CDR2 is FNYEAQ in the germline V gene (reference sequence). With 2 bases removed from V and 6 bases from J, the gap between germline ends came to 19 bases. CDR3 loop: CASSLFLAGTPPGELFF. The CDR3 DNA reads TGTGCCAGCAGCTTATTCTTGGCAGGCACTCCCCCCGGGGAGCTGTTTTTT. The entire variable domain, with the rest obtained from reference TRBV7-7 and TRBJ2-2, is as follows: GAGVSQSPRYKVTKRGQDVTLRCDPISSHATLYWYQQALGQGPEFLTYFNYEAQPDKSGLPSDRFSAERPEGSISTLTIQRTEQRDSAMYRCASSLFLAGTPPGELFFGEGSRLTVL.

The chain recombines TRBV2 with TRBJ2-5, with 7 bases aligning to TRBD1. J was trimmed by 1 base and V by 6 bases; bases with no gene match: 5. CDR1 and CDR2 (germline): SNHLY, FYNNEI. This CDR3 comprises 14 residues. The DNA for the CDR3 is TGTGCCAGCAGCCCAGACAGGGTCCAAGAGACCCAGTACTTC. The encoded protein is CASSPDRVQETQYF.

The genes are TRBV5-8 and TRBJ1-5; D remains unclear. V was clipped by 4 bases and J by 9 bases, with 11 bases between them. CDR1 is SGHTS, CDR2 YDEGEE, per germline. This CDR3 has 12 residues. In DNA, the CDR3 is TGTGCCAGCAGCAACTCACGGGGGCCCCAGCATTTT. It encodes CASSNSRGPQHF.

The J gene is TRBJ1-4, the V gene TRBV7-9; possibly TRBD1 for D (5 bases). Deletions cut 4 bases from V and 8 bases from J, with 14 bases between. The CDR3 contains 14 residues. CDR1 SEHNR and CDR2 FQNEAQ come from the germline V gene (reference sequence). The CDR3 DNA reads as TGTGCCAGCAGCTCCCCAGAGCGGGGGGAAAAACTGTTTTTT. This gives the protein CASSSPERGEKLFF.

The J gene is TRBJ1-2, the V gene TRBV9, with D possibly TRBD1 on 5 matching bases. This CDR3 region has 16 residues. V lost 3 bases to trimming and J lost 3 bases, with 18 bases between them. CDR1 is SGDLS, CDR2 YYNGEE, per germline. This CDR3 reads CASSAPVGHEDYGYTF. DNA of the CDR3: TGTGCCAGCAGCGCGCCCGTAGGACACGAGGACTATGGCTACACCTTC.